The next 29 T cell receptor beta chains were all read from a single sample in a study of cytomegalovirus exposure and HLA in healthy donors. 13 Jbeta primers and 60 Vbeta primers were used for the PCR. Assay: immunoSEQ multiplex PCR; the TCRdb copy retains only in-frame clones and omits some. The sample data list under 70,000 clones. Sequencing was carried out using PBMCs. The receptors here all came from a woman aged 30 to 39 in good health and CMV-seropositive.

This chain joins TRBV6-5 and TRBJ1-2; D call uncertain. Germline V CDR1 and CDR2: MNHEY, SVGAGI. This CDR3 is 14 amino acids long. Trimming shortened V by 1 base and J by 4 bases, and 10 bases separated the two germline ends. CDR3 region: CASSYLKGSYGYTF. The CDR3, as DNA: TGTGCCAGCAGTTACTTAAAAGGGAGCTATGGCTACACCTTC.

V is TRBV5-5 and J is TRBJ1-5; tentatively, D is TRBD1 (5 bases). There are 15 residues in the CDR3. Looked up from germline, CDR1 is SGHKS and CDR2 is YYEKEE (reference sequence). Trimming took 4 bases from V and 7 from J, leaving 18 bases between them. CDR3 residues: CASSPSMWGEQPQHF. The CDR3 DNA reads TGTGCCAGCAGCCCCTCGATGTGGGGGGAGCAGCCCCAGCATTTT.

This rearrangement joins TRBV5-1 to TRBJ2-3; D is perhaps TRBD1 (6 bases). V shed 3 bases and J shed 5 bases, with 13 bases lying between them. Germline V lookup: CDR1 SGHRS, CDR2 YFSETQ. The CDR3 loop spans 14 amino acids. CDR3 residues: CASSSLGGVDTQYF. Here the CDR3 DNA reads TGCGCCAGCAGCTCCCTAGGGGGAGTAGATACGCAGTATTTT.

This chain links TRBV2 with TRBJ1-2; 10 nucleotides align to TRBD1. The V segment lost 5 bases and the J segment 13 bases; nucleotides outside the gene matches: 10. The CDR3 totals 13 residues. CDR1 and CDR2 (germline): SNHLY, FYNNEI. The CDR3 reads CASSPVPGQGSTF. The CDR3 DNA reads TGTGCCAGCAGTCCTGTCCCGGGACAGGGGTCCACCTTC.

The J gene is TRBJ2-7, the V gene TRBV6-6; D unclear. The V gene's germline CDR1 is MNHNY and CDR2 SVGAGI (reference sequence). Trimming took 6 bases from V and 2 from J, leaving 14 bases between them. The CDR3 has 14 residues. CDR3 in DNA: TGTGCCAGCAGATGGTCTAGGTCGACCTACGAGCAGTACTTC. This encodes CASRWSRSTYEQYF.

This rearrangement joins TRBV7-9 to TRBJ1-3, with no clear D. Trimming removed 5 bases from V and 4 bases from J, with 12 bases in between. Germline V gene lookup returns CDR1 SEHNR and CDR2 FQNEAQ (reference sequence). The length of the CDR3 is 14 residues. CDR3: CASSILASGNTIYF. The CDR3 coding sequence is TGTGCCAGCAGCATCCTTGCGAGCGGAAACACCATATATTTT.

The chain couples TRBV5-6 to TRBJ2-7; a weak D match, TRBD1 (5 bases). Trimming shortened V by 1 base and J by 3 bases, and 11 bases separated the two germline ends. Germline CDR1 reads SGHDT; CDR2 reads YYEEEE. The CDR3 runs to 14 residues. CDR3 bases: TGTGCCAGCAGCTTGTGGGGCAGTAACTACGAGCAGTACTTC. Residues: CASSLWGSNYEQYF.

The V call is TRBV6-1, the J call TRBJ2-5; 7 nucleotides match TRBD2. Per germline, CDR1 MNHNS and CDR2 SASEGT. The CDR3 loop spans 15 amino acids. After removal of 6 bases from V and 5 bases from J, the junction contained 12 bases not matched to a gene. Written as DNA, the CDR3 is TGTGCCAGCAGGGAGGGCGGGCCCGGGGGGGAGACCCAGTACTTC. Protein sequence: CASREGGPGGETQYF.

The CDR3 region is CASGSGGPNRQYF. In DNA form, the CDR3 reads TGTGCCAGCGGCAGCGGGGGACCCAATCGGCAGTACTTC. The chain employs TRBV6-5 and TRBJ2-7, with 8 bases matching TRBD2. After removal of 8 bases from V and 9 bases from J, the junction contained 12 bases not matched to a gene. CDR1 MNHEY and CDR2 SVGAGI come from the germline V gene. The length of the CDR3 is 13 residues.

To note about this clone: An end of the junction differs from the germline gene, which may be a read error. The V and J genes are TRBV4-1 and TRBJ1-5; a possible D gene is TRBD1 (5 bases). Germline V gives CDR1 MGHRA, CDR2 YSYEKL. The CDR3 sequence is 16 residues long. DNA of the CDR3: TGCGCCAGCAGCCACATCTCGGGGGTACGCAATCAGCACCAGCATTTT. Encoded protein: CASSHISGVRNQHQHF.

The CDR3 sequence is CASSIQAWVNQPQHF. The CDR3 nucleotides are TGTGCCAGTAGTATACAGGCATGGGTAAATCAGCCCCAGCATTTT. The V call is TRBV19, the J call TRBJ1-5; D gene uncertain. CDR3 length equals 15 residues. Trimming took off 2 bases at V and 4 bases at J, with 12 bases between the two ends. The germline V gene has CDR1 LNHDA and CDR2 SQIVND (reference sequence).

This sequence joins TRBV19 and TRBJ1-2; 7 bases are a match to TRBD1. The germline V gene has CDR1 LNHDA and CDR2 SQIVND (reference sequence). The V segment lost 10 bases and the J segment 4 bases; nucleotides outside the gene matches: 12. This CDR3 spans 14 amino acids. CDR3 in amino acids: CATLQGGVGYGYTF. The DNA for the CDR3 is TGTGCCACCCTTCAGGGGGGAGTAGGCTATGGCTACACCTTC.

The gene calls are TRBV28 and TRBJ2-1; 9 bases are a match to TRBD2. The CDR3 is 15 residues long. Per the germline V gene, CDR1 is MDHEN and CDR2 is SYDVKM. The J segment lost 6 bases and the V segment lost 9 bases, leaving 12 bases of the junction unmatched. The CDR3 reads CASTSGSLQVNEQFF. CDR3 DNA: TGTGCCAGTACTAGCGGGTCCCTCCAGGTCAATGAGCAGTTCTTC.

The chain is built from TRBV5-5 and TRBJ2-7; 7 bases map to TRBD1. This CDR3 contains 16 residues. CDR1 is SGHKS, CDR2 YYEKEE, per germline (reference sequence). V was pared by 0 bases and J by 4 bases, with 10 bases of the junction left unmatched. The CDR3: CASSLAPGGILYEQYF. CDR3 sequence (DNA): TGTGCCAGCAGCTTGGCGCCAGGGGGTATCTTATACGAGCAGTACTTC.

This sequence joins TRBV6-6 and TRBJ2-4; 7 bases line up with TRBD2. Losses at the gene ends were 5 bases for V and 7 bases for J; bases not matched to a gene: 5. The germline V gene encodes CDR1 MNHNY and CDR2 SVGAGI (reference sequence). The CDR3 contains 13 residues. Here the CDR3 reads CASSPGGGNIQYF. The CDR3 coding sequence is TGTGCCAGCAGTCCCGGGGGAGGGAACATTCAGTACTTC.

The chain employs TRBV18 and TRBJ2-3; 7 bases align to TRBD1. In germline, CDR1 is KGHSH, CDR2 LQKENI. V trimming: 2 bases; J trimming: 1 base; junction bases outside the gene matches: 3. The CDR3 contains 15 residues. The CDR3 DNA follows: TGTGCCAGCTCACCAACAGGGGCTCGCACAGATACGCAGTATTTT. Translation: CASSPTGARTDTQYF.

As concerns this clone: At one boundary the junction diverges from the germline segment, which might be a read error. The gene calls are TRBV6-1 and TRBJ2-3; possible D gene TRBD2, 7 bases. The CDR3 extends over 13 amino acids. The germline V gene encodes CDR1 MNHNS and CDR2 SASEGT. CDR3: CASSGGREDKQYF. The CDR3 coding sequence is TGTGCCAGCAGCGGGGGGCGGGAAGATAAGCAGTATTTT.

The chain carries TRBV9 and TRBJ1-4, with D possibly matching TRBD1 (6 bases). CDR1 SGDLS and CDR2 YYNGEE come from the germline V gene. V shed 3 bases and J shed 6 bases, with 15 bases lying between them. This CDR3 is built from 15 residues. CDR3 nucleotides: TGTGCCAGCAGCGCAGAGGCGGCAGGGGATGAAAAACTGTTTTTT. It translates to CASSAEAAGDEKLFF.

The chain links TRBV6-5 to TRBJ1-2; TRBD1 aligns across 8 bases. V was clipped by 6 bases and J by 3 bases; unmatched bases: 3. Germline CDR1 MNHEY, CDR2 SVGAGI. The CDR3 runs 13 residues. In DNA, the CDR3 is TGTGCCAGCAGGACGGACAGGGACTATGGCTACACCTTC. It codes for CASRTDRDYGYTF.

The CDR3 nucleotides read TGCGCCAGCAGCTTCCAAGGCGGGAATACCTACAATGAGCAGTTCTTC. Its protein is CASSFQGGNTYNEQFF. The V call is TRBV5-1, the J call TRBJ2-1; possible D gene TRBD2, 6 bases. Germline assignment: CDR1 SGHRS and CDR2 YFSETQ. CDR3 size: 16 residues. V gave up 2 bases and J gave up 2 bases, with 14 bases separating them.

This chain connects TRBV18 to TRBJ2-2; 7 bases are a match to TRBD1. This CDR3 region has 15 residues. Trimming removed 3 bases from V and 3 bases from J; junction bases left unmatched: 4. The germline V gene encodes CDR1 KGHSH and CDR2 LQKENI. CDR3 loop: CASSPEQGDTGELFF. As DNA, the CDR3 is TGTGCCAGCTCACCGGAGCAGGGGGACACCGGGGAGCTGTTTTTT.

The V and J genes are TRBV5-1 and TRBJ1-1; 12 bases are shared with TRBD1. Germline V lookup: CDR1 SGHRS, CDR2 YFSETQ. The CDR3 sequence is 16 residues long. J lost 1 base, V lost 0 bases, and 1 base had no gene match. The chain's CDR3 is CASSLGDRGQNTEAFF. The CDR3 DNA is TGCGCCAGCAGCTTGGGGGACAGGGGGCAGAACACTGAAGCTTTCTTT.

This chain uses TRBV2 with TRBJ1-1; 7 bases align to TRBD1. Germline values: CDR1 SNHLY, CDR2 FYNNEI. With V trimmed by 4 bases and J by 6 bases, 8 bases remained unmatched. There are 14 residues in the CDR3. Here the CDR3 reads CASSVTTGVSEAFF. For the CDR3, the DNA is TGTGCCAGCAGTGTTACAACAGGGGTCTCTGAAGCTTTCTTT.

The V and J genes are TRBV18 and TRBJ2-7; TRBD1 matches at 7 bases. The CDR3 length is 14 residues. Unmatched junction bases numbered 8, after V lost 6 bases and J lost 3 bases. The germline CDR1 and CDR2 sequences are KGHSH and LQKENI. DNA for the CDR3: TGTGCCAGCTCGCCATCCCGGGACAGCTACGAGCAGTACTTC. This codes for CASSPSRDSYEQYF.

This chain links TRBV29-1 with TRBJ1-2; unclear D gene. Germline-derived CDR1 and CDR2 are SQVTM and ANQGSEA. The CDR3 length is 13 residues. Trimming shortened V by 6 bases and J by 2 bases, and 13 bases separated the two germline ends. CDR3 DNA sequence: TGCAGCGTACGAACGGACTTAAACTATGGCTACACCTTC. Its translation is CSVRTDLNYGYTF.

This chain connects TRBV15 to TRBJ2-7, with D possibly being TRBD2 (6 bases). The V gene's germline CDR1 is LNHNV and CDR2 YYDKDF (reference sequence). Trimming took 3 bases from V and 0 from J, leaving 15 bases between them. The CDR3 has 16 residues. DNA of the CDR3: TGTGCCACCAGCAGTGGAGGGACTTCTGTCTCCTACGAGCAGTACTTC. This codes for CATSSGGTSVSYEQYF.

The chain couples TRBV9 to TRBJ2-2; 10 nucleotides line up with TRBD2. With 4 bases clipped from V and 6 bases from J, the junction kept 6 bases outside the gene matches. This CDR3 comprises 15 residues. Germline lookup yields CDR1 SGDLS and CDR2 YYNGEE. CDR3 residues: CASSPGTSVPGELFF. The DNA of the CDR3 is TGTGCCAGCAGCCCCGGGACTAGCGTACCCGGGGAGCTGTTTTTT. The variable domain in full, with the rest retrieved from reference TRBV9 and TRBJ2-2, is DSGVTQTPKHLITATGQRVTLRCSPRSGDLSVYWYQQSLDQGLQFLIQYYNGEERAKGNILERFSAQQFPDLHSELNLSSLELGDSALYFCASSPGTSVPGELFFGEGSRLTVL.

This chain links TRBV5-6 with TRBJ1-1, with unresolved D. Between the trimmed V and J ends, which lost 4 bases and 0 bases, there was a span of 22 bases. Germline CDR1 and CDR2: SGHDT and YYEEEE. The CDR3 runs to 18 residues. CDR3 bases: TGTGCCAGCAGCCCAAGATCCGGGATCTGGGTCATGAACACTGAAGCTTTCTTT. Translated, it gives CASSPRSGIWVMNTEAFF.

The chain carries TRBV27 and TRBJ1-1; no clear D gene. This CDR3 is built from 14 residues. Germline assignment: CDR1 MNHEY and CDR2 SMNVEV (reference sequence). Between the trimmed V and J ends, which lost 8 bases and 0 bases, there was a span of 13 bases. CDR3 sequence (DNA): TGTGCCAGCCGAGGGAGAGCAGTGAACACTGAAGCTTTCTTT. It translates to CASRGRAVNTEAFF.